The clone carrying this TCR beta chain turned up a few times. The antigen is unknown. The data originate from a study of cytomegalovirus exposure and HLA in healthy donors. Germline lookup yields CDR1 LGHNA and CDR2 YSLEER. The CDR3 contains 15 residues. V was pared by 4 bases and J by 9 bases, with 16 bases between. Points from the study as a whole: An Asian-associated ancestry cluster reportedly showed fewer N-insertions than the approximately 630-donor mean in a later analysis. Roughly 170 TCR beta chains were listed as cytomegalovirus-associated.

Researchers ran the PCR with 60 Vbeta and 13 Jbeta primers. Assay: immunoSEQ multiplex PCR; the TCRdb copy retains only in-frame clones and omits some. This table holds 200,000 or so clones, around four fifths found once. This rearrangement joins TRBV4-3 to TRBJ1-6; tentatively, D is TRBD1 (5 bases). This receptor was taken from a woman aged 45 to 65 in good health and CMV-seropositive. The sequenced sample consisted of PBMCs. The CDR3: CASSLSASGFSPLHF. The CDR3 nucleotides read TGCGCCAGCAGCCTATCCGCTTCAGGGTTTTCACCCCTCCACTTT.